These 24 T cell receptor beta chains were all obtained from the same sample, sequenced in a study of blood T cell repertoires in COVID-19. The assay was immunoSEQ multiplex PCR, and TCRdb's table has in-frame clones only and misses some. The repertoire includes around 340,000 clones, 70% to 90% of them detected once, and about 4% sits in the top ten. The specimen was PBMCs or T cells enriched from blood (not recorded which). The receptors here all came from a woman in her thirties or forties with acute COVID-19.

The chain employs TRBV6-6 and TRBJ1-5, with D possibly being TRBD1 (6 bases). The CDR3 contains 13 residues. CDR1 and CDR2 (germline): MNHNY, SVGAGI (reference sequence). Trimming removed 8 bases at V and 3 bases at J, with 11 bases between. The CDR3 sequence is CASRRQDNQPQHF. CDR3 in DNA: TGTGCCAGCCGGAGACAGGACAATCAGCCCCAGCATTTT.

The chain carries TRBV6-2 or TRBV6-3 and TRBJ1-3; TRBD1 agrees at 8 bases. Germline V lookup: CDR1 MNHEY, CDR2 SVGEGT. The CDR3 totals 21 residues. The V gene end was trimmed by 0 bases and the J gene end by 0 bases; junction bases not matched to a gene: 16. The CDR3 nucleotides are TGTGCCAGCAGTTACTCCCCCGGGACAGGACTACTCCGGGTCTCTGGAAACACCATATATTTT. Amino acid sequence: CASSYSPGTGLLRVSGNTIYF.

This chain links TRBV2 with TRBJ2-2, with 8 bases fitting TRBD1. Germline V gene lookup returns CDR1 SNHLY and CDR2 FYNNEI. CDR3 length: 15 residues. V lost 5 bases and J lost 4; bases outside the gene matches: 6. The CDR3 here is CASSLGQGVTGELFF. The CDR3 DNA follows: TGTGCCAGCAGTTTAGGACAGGGAGTCACCGGGGAGCTGTTTTTT.

The chain employs TRBV19 and TRBJ1-2, with D uncertain. Germline V gives CDR1 LNHDA, CDR2 SQIVND (reference sequence). This CDR3 contains 19 residues. V lost 3 bases to trimming and J lost 1 base, with 24 bases between them. CDR3: CASSISLSPVAGDNYGYTF. The CDR3 DNA sequence: TGTGCCAGTAGTATTAGCTTGTCTCCCGTGGCCGGCGATAACTATGGCTACACCTTC. The full variable domain, rest sourced from reference TRBV19 and TRBJ1-2, is DGGITQSPKYLFRKEGQNVTLSCEQNLNHDAMYWYRQDPGQGLRLIYYSQIVNDFQKGDIAEGYSVSREKKESFPLTVTSAQKNPTAFYLCASSISLSPVAGDNYGYTFGSGTRLTVV.

This clone was seen just once. V is TRBV5-1 and J is TRBJ1-4; D unresolved. V was trimmed by 0 bases and J by 5 bases, leaving 11 bases between them. The CDR3 consists of 15 residues. CDR1 is SGHRS, CDR2 YFSETQ, per germline. CDR3 DNA sequence: TGCGCCAGCAGCTTGGATGGCATCCCGAATGAAAAACTGTTTTTT. Its translation: CASSLDGIPNEKLFF. The entire variable domain, with the rest obtained from reference TRBV5-1 and TRBJ1-4, is as follows: KAGVTQTPRYLIKTRGQQVTLSCSPISGHRSVSWYQQTPGQGLQFLFEYFSETQRNKGNFPGRFSGRQFSNSRSEMNVSTLELGDSALYLCASSLDGIPNEKLFFGSGTQLSVL.

The chain carries TRBV7-8 and TRBJ2-7; TRBD1 matches at 9 bases. Unmatched junction bases numbered 8, after V lost 5 bases and J lost 3 bases. CDR1 is SGHVS and CDR2 is FQNEAQ in the germline V gene. The CDR3 consists of 15 residues. Here the CDR3 DNA reads TGTGCCAGCAGCCTTAGGGGGGGACAGGGCTACGAGCAGTACTTC. The encoded protein is CASSLRGGQGYEQYF.

The V and J genes are TRBV6-2 or TRBV6-3 and TRBJ2-1, with 7 bases matching TRBD2. CDR1 is MNHEY, CDR2 SVGEGT, per germline. This CDR3 spans 14 amino acids. Losses at the gene ends were 4 bases for V and 4 bases for J; bases not matched to a gene: 4. The CDR3 spells CASSLAGLYNEQFF. The CDR3 bases are TGTGCCAGCAGTTTGGCGGGACTATACAATGAGCAGTTCTTC.

This chain joins TRBV9 and TRBJ2-7; 9 positions match TRBD1. Germline loops: CDR1 SGDLS, CDR2 YYNGEE. V shed 0 bases, J shed 2 bases, and the junction held 0 bases outside the gene matches. This CDR3 comprises 14 residues. In nucleotides, the CDR3 is TGTGCCAGCAGCGTAGGGACAGGGGCCTACGAGCAGTACTTC. This gives the protein CASSVGTGAYEQYF.

On this clone: This sample also contains other DNA sequences that code for the same CDR3. The chain uses TRBV7-2 and TRBJ2-3; 7 bases fit TRBD2. This CDR3 has 16 amino acids. V was pared by 1 base and J by 4 bases, with 8 bases of the junction left unmatched. The germline gives CDR1 SGHTA, CDR2 FQGNSA. The CDR3 nucleotides are TGTGCCAGCAGCTTAGTCGGCGGGGGAGTAGCAGATACGCAGTATTTT. Translated: CASSLVGGGVADTQYF.

The V call is TRBV7-6, the J call TRBJ2-1; TRBD1 is a possible D gene (5 bases). V shed 5 bases and J shed 9 bases, with 11 bases lying between them. This CDR3 contains 12 residues. From germline, CDR1 is SGHVS and CDR2 FNYEAQ. This chain's CDR3 is CASSPQGFEQFF. CDR3 DNA sequence: TGTGCCAGCAGCCCCCAGGGCTTTGAGCAGTTCTTC.

J is TRBJ2-5 and V is TRBV4-1; unclear D gene. Germline loops: CDR1 MGHRA, CDR2 YSYEKL. V was shortened by 0 bases and J by 2 bases, with 7 bases between the two germline ends. The CDR3 has 14 residues. The CDR3 reads CASSQEERQETQYF. DNA of the CDR3: TGCGCCAGCAGCCAAGAGGAGAGGCAAGAGACCCAGTACTTC.

The rearrangement links TRBV19 to TRBJ2-5, with D possibly being TRBD1 (6 bases). Germline V CDR1 and CDR2: LNHDA, SQIVND (reference sequence). V lost 5 bases and J 5 bases, leaving 15 bases between the germline ends. The CDR3 extends over 14 amino acids. The CDR3 bases are TGTGCCAGTAGTCCACAGGGATTTGGGGAGACCCAGTACTTC. Amino acids: CASSPQGFGETQYF.

CDR3 region: CASSLVGGRNNEQFF. CDR3 nucleotides: TGTGCCAGCAGCTTAGTCGGGGGAAGAAACAATGAGCAGTTCTTC. The gene calls are TRBV11-3 and TRBJ2-1; tentative D call: TRBD2 (6 bases). V lost 1 base and J 5 bases, leaving 12 bases between the germline ends. CDR3 size: 15 residues. Germline CDR1 and CDR2: SGHNT and YENEEA.

The gene calls are TRBV5-1 and TRBJ1-1; D uncertain. V dropped 0 bases and J dropped 4 bases, with 10 bases sitting between them. CDR1 SGHRS and CDR2 YFSETQ come from the germline V gene. This CDR3 spans 14 amino acids. This CDR3 reads CASSLGFGGTEAFF. In DNA form, the CDR3 reads TGCGCCAGCAGCTTGGGGTTTGGAGGCACTGAAGCTTTCTTT.

CDR3 sequence: CASSTVTGWSGNTIYF. The CDR3 region has the DNA TGTGCCAGTAGTACCGTAACAGGGTGGTCTGGAAACACCATATATTTT. The chain uses TRBV19 and TRBJ1-3; the D gene is possibly TRBD1 (6 bases). Germline V lookup: CDR1 LNHDA, CDR2 SQIVND (reference sequence). Trimming left V 4 bases short and J 1 base short, with 14 bases between. This CDR3 comprises 16 residues.

The CDR3 DNA sequence: TGTGCCAGCAGCCAAAAAAGACAGAGCAATCAGCCCCAGCATTTT. Residues: CASSQKRQSNQPQHF. This chain links TRBV3-1 (or the pseudogene TRBV3-2) with TRBJ1-5, with D possibly matching TRBD1 (5 bases). Germline loops: CDR1 LGHDT, CDR2 YNNKEL (reference sequence). V gave up 2 bases and J gave up 1 base, with 9 bases separating them. The CDR3 loop spans 15 amino acids.

A single count supports this clone. The chain links TRBV5-4 to TRBJ1-1; D gene ambiguous. The germline CDR1 and CDR2 sequences are SGHNT and YYREEE (reference sequence). The CDR3 totals 13 residues. V lost 3 bases and J lost 4, with 10 bases in between. The CDR3 sequence: CASSSDKLTEAFF. The CDR3 DNA reads as TGTGCCAGCAGCTCAGACAAGCTCACTGAAGCTTTCTTT.

The chain is built from TRBV11-2 and TRBJ1-2; 8 bases line up with TRBD1. The CDR3 consists of 19 residues. CDR1 and CDR2 (germline): SGHAT, FQNNGV. The J segment lost 2 bases and the V segment lost 2 bases, leaving 16 bases of the junction unmatched. The CDR3 is CASSLRTDRGGYQNYGYTF. CDR3 in DNA: TGTGCCAGCAGCTTAAGGACCGACAGGGGAGGGTACCAAAACTATGGCTACACCTTC.

This chain links TRBV19 with TRBJ2-4; TRBD2 agrees at 13 bases. In germline, CDR1 is LNHDA, CDR2 SQIVND (reference sequence). V lost 5 bases, J lost 5 bases, and 6 bases stayed unmatched. The CDR3 sequence is 16 residues long. The CDR3 here is CASSLTSGGAQNIQYF. CDR3 coding DNA: TGTGCCAGTAGTCTAACTAGCGGGGGGGCCCAAAACATTCAGTACTTC.

This chain joins TRBV5-1 and TRBJ1-2, with 9 bases aligning to TRBD1. CDR1 is SGHRS, CDR2 YFSETQ, per germline. The ends lost 0 bases at V and 5 bases at J; junction bases unmatched: 2. This CDR3 contains 14 residues. CDR3 residues: CASSLADRGYGYTF. In DNA, the CDR3 is TGCGCCAGCAGCTTGGCCGACAGGGGGTATGGCTACACCTTC.

The chain joins TRBV15 to TRBJ2-5; D gene ambiguous. Germline V gene sequence: CDR1 LNHNV, CDR2 YYDKDF (reference sequence). The CDR3 runs to 16 residues. V was trimmed by 2 bases and J by 2 bases, leaving 15 bases between them. The CDR3 protein is CATSRPAQTRQETQYF. The CDR3 DNA reads TGTGCCACCAGCAGACCTGCACAGACCCGACAAGAGACCCAGTACTTC.

Only one count was recorded for this clone. The chain recombines TRBV3-1 (or the pseudogene TRBV3-2) with TRBJ2-3; 12 bases map to TRBD2. Per germline, CDR1 LGHDT and CDR2 YNNKEL (reference sequence). V dropped 1 base and J dropped 6; count of bases not matched to a gene: 2. This CDR3 comprises 15 residues. CDR3 protein: CASSQVLAGGDTQYF. CDR3 in DNA: TGTGCCAGCAGCCAAGTACTAGCGGGGGGTGATACGCAGTATTTT.

This clone came up many times. The gene calls are TRBV11-3 and TRBJ2-7; 8 bases are a match to TRBD2. The CDR3 spans 13 residues. Germline values: CDR1 SGHNT, CDR2 YENEEA. Losses at the gene ends were 3 bases for V and 4 bases for J; bases not matched to a gene: 2. CDR3 loop: CASSFSGGYEQYF. The CDR3 nucleotides are TGTGCCAGCAGCTTCTCGGGGGGGTACGAGCAGTACTTC. The full variable domain, with the rest looked up from reference TRBV11-3 and TRBJ2-7, is EAGVVQSPRYKIIEKKQPVAFWCNPISGHNTLYWYLQNLGQGPELLIRYENEEAVDDSQLPKDRFSAERLKGVDSTLKIQPAELGDSAVYLCASSFSGGYEQYFGPGTRLTVT.

J is TRBJ2-1 and V is TRBV15, with 9 bases identical to TRBD1. The CDR3 is 18 residues long. Germline V gene sequence: CDR1 LNHNV, CDR2 YYDKDF (reference sequence). With V trimmed by 1 base and J by 2 bases, 9 bases remained unmatched. CDR3 amino acids: CATSRGDNRGRPYNEQFF. In nucleotides, the CDR3 is TGTGCCACCAGCAGAGGGGATAACAGGGGGCGGCCCTACAATGAGCAGTTCTTC. Combining the CDR3 with reference TRBV15 and TRBJ2-1 gives the whole variable domain DAMVIQNPRYQVTQFGKPVTLSCSQTLNHNVMYWYQQKSSQAPKLLFHYYDKDFNNEADTPDNFQSRRPNTSFCFLDIRSPGLGDTAMYLCATSRGDNRGRPYNEQFFGPGTRLTVL.